This T cell receptor beta chain was identified in a study of shared clonotypes between healthy human individuals. Whole-study results and caveats: Estimated clonotype richness was generally higher in naive than memory subsets.

The J segment lost 2 bases and the V segment lost 2 bases, leaving 5 bases of the junction unmatched. Germline assignment: CDR1 MGHRA and CDR2 YSYEKL. This CDR3 is 15 amino acids long. Remarks on this clone: Its antigen remains unknown.

The method was immunoSEQ multiplex PCR; TCRdb's version includes in-frame clones alone and lacks a portion of them. The sample carries 2 million to 2.5 million clones, roughly 92% recorded once. The donors were adults (healthy and HIV-negative) with no recent acute infections or vaccinations. The sequence was collected from a young man in good health. Some clones in this sample may be carry-over from other donors' samples. The genes are TRBV4-1 and TRBJ1-2, with 7 positions matching TRBD1. Sequenced sample: naive CD4+ T cells from PBMCs. Subset in this sample: CD45RA+ positively selected. CDR3 DNA sequence: TGCGCCAGCAGCCAACCTTCGGACAGGAACTATGGCTACACCTTC. Translated: CASSQPSDRNYGYTF.